These T cell receptor beta chains were read from a single sample in a study of Graves' ophthalmopathy and Graves' hyperthyroidism. TCRdb re-analysed the multiplex PCR reads in MiXCR, keeping a single row per CDR3 protein. The table shows some 170,000 distinct CDR3 sequences, with about two fifths occurring only once. Sample: peripheral blood. The source is a man aged 25 to 40 with Graves' ophthalmopathy. The CDR3 runs from the conserved cysteine through the conserved F or W. The D gene is left open where the match is weak. The size field is filled for only some rows; it gives once, few, many or a size class.

length,V,D,J,size,DNA,CDR3
14,TRBV24-1,-,TRBJ1-5,few,TGTGCCACCAGTTCCTATGGGAGCAATCAGCCCCAGCATTTT,CATSSYGSNQPQHF
14,TRBV28,-,TRBJ1-2,many,TGTGCCAGCAGTCGCCCGGGCAGCGCATTTGGCTACACCTTC,CASSRPGSAFGYTF
13,TRBV2,TRBD1,TRBJ1-2,few,TGTGCCAGCAGCATTACAGGGGTATGGGGCTACACCTTC,CASSITGVWGYTF
13,TRBV30,-,TRBJ1-1,many,TGTGCCTGGAGGTTTGCGGGGGTAGCTGAAGCTTTCTTT,CAWRFAGVAEAFF
15,TRBV28,-,TRBJ2-7,-,TGTGCCAGCAGTTTGCGGCAGGGGACGTGGTCCGAGCAGTACTTC,CASSLRQGTWSEQYF
16,TRBV4-3,TRBD2,TRBJ2-7,many,TGCGCCAGCAGCCAAGGACTAGCGGAACGGTACTACGAGCAGTACTTC,CASSQGLAERYYEQYF
11,TRBV18,-,TRBJ2-5,-,TGTGCCAGCCTGTACCAAGAGACCCAGTACTTC,CASLYQETQYF
13,TRBV10-3,-,TRBJ1-5,many,TGTGCCATCAGTCAGGGGATTAGTCAGCCCCAGCATTTT,CAISQGISQPQHF
13,TRBV7-2,-,TRBJ2-7,many,TGTGCCTCGGGACCTACCCCCTCCTACGAGCAGTACTTC,CASGPTPSYEQYF
13,TRBV6-5,-,TRBJ1-5,many,TGTGCCAGCAGGCGACAGAGCAATCAGCCCCAGCATTTT,CASRRQSNQPQHF
13,TRBV7-8,-,TRBJ1-5,-,TGTGCCAGCAGCCAAGCGGGGAGCCAGCCCCAGCATTTT,CASSQAGSQPQHF
16,TRBV6-5,TRBD1,TRBJ2-7,-,TGTGCCAGCAGTTCGCCCGTGACAGGGCGGCTAGAAGTGAAGTACTTC,CASSSPVTGRLEVKYF
14,TRBV7-2,TRBD2,TRBJ2-7,-,TGTGCCAGCAGCCCGATAGCGGGAGTTCAAGAGCAGTACTTC,CASSPIAGVQEQYF
14,TRBV6-5,-,TRBJ1-1,once,TGTGCCAGCAGTTACTCGAAAGTCTCCACTGAAGCTTTCTTT,CASSYSKVSTEAFF
15,TRBV6-5,TRBD1,TRBJ2-7,many,TGTGCCAGCAGTTACTTTTCCGGGACAGGGTTCGAGCAGTACTTC,CASSYFSGTGFEQYF
16,TRBV6-5,-,TRBJ2-4,-,TGTGCCAGCAGTTACTCGACCGGCACGGCCAAAAACATTCAGTACTTC,CASSYSTGTAKNIQYF
13,TRBV12-3/TRBV12-4,TRBD1,TRBJ1-1,-,TGTGCCAGCAGTCCCTTACAGGGGGCAAATGCTTTCTTT,CASSPLQGANAFF
17,TRBV30,TRBD1,TRBJ1-6,few,TGTGCCTGGAGTGTCCAACCCGGGACAGGGCCCTTCTCGACCCTCCACTTT,CAWSVQPGTGPFSTLHF
13,TRBV11-2,-,TRBJ2-5,many,TGTGCCAGCAGCTTACAGCGGCAAGAGACCCAGTACTTC,CASSLQRQETQYF
14,TRBV28,TRBD1,TRBJ2-7,many,TGTGCCAGCAGTTTAACAGGGGGTGCCTACGAGCAGTACTTC,CASSLTGGAYEQYF
16,TRBV20-1,-,TRBJ1-6,many,TGCAGTGCTAGACCCTTCGGGGGAGCGTATAATTCACCCCTCCACTTT,CSARPFGGAYNSPLHF
17,TRBV12-3/TRBV12-4,TRBD2,TRBJ2-5,-,TGTGCCAGCAGCTTAGGCGTCGGACTAGCGTATCAAGAGACCCAGTACTTC,CASSLGVGLAYQETQYF
10,TRBV12-3/TRBV12-4,-,TRBJ1-2,few,TGTGCCACCCGAAGGGATGGCTACACCTTC,CATRRDGYTF
15,TRBV6-2/TRBV6-3,TRBD1,TRBJ2-7,-,TGTGCCAGCAGCGCCCGAGGGACAGGATCCTACGAGCAGTACTTC,CASSARGTGSYEQYF
16,TRBV6-5,-,TRBJ1-2,many,TGTGCCAGCAGTTACTCACGGGGGCAGGGTGACTATGGCTACACCTTC,CASSYSRGQGDYGYTF
14,TRBV6-1,-,TRBJ1-2,once,TGTGCCAGCAGTCTTATGGACGGAGACTATGGCTACACCTTC,CASSLMDGDYGYTF
13,TRBV19,-,TRBJ1-1,few,TGTGCCAGTAGCGGACAGCCTAACACTGAAGCTTTCTTT,CASSGQPNTEAFF
13,TRBV6-1,TRBD1,TRBJ2-7,-,TGTGCCAGCGGAGCGGACAGGGATGGTGAGCAGTACTTC,CASGADRDGEQYF
12,TRBV18,-,TRBJ1-1,many,TGTGCCAGCTCACCAGGGGCCACTGAAGCTTTCTTT,CASSPGATEAFF
13,TRBV29-1,TRBD1,TRBJ2-5,-,TGCAGCGGGGACAGGGTAGTCGGCGAGACCCAGTACTTC,CSGDRVVGETQYF
16,TRBV12-3/TRBV12-4,TRBD1,TRBJ2-7,many,TGTGCCAGCAGCCAACGGACAGGGGGAAGGTCCTACGAGCAGTACTTC,CASSQRTGGRSYEQYF
14,TRBV12-3/TRBV12-4,-,TRBJ1-6,many,TGTGCCAGCAGTAACACAGGAGCTAATTCACCCCTCCACTTT,CASSNTGANSPLHF